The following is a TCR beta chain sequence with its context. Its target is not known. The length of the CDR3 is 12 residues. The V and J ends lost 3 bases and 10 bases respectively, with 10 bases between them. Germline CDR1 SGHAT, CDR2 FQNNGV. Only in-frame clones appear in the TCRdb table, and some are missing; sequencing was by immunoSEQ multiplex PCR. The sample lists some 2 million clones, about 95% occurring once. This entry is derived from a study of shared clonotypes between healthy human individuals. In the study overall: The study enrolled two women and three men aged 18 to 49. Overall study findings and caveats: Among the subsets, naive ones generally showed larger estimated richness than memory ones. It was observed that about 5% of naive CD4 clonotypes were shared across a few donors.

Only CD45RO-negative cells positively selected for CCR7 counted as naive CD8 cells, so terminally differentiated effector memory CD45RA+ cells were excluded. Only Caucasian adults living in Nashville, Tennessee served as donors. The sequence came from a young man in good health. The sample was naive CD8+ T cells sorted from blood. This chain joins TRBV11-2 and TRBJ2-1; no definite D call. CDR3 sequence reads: CASSLVHHEQFF. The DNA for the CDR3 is TGTGCCAGCAGCTTGGTCCACCACGAGCAGTTCTTC.